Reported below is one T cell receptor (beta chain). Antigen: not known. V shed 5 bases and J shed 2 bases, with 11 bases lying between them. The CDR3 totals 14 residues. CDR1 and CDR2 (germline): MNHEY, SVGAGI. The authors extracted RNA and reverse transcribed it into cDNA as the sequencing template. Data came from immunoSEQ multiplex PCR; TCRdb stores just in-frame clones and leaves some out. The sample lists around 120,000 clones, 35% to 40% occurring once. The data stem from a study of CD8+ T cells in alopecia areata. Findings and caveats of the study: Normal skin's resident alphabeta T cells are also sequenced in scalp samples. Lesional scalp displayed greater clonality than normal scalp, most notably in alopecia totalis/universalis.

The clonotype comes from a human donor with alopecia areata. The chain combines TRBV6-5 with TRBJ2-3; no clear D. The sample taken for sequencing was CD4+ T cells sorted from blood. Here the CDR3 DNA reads TGTGCCAGCAGTCAGTCTAGATCCACAGATACGCAGTATTTT. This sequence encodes CASSQSRSTDTQYF.